The entry below gives a single TCR beta chain sequence along with its context. These data originate in a study of blood T cell repertoires in COVID-19. The CDR3 consists of 19 residues. Germline V CDR1 and CDR2: KGHDR, SFDVKD. V lost 3 bases and J 0 bases, leaving 21 bases between the germline ends. Libraries were prepared by immunoSEQ multiplex PCR; TCRdb keeps only in-frame clonotypes and omits some of them. This sample has about 62,000 clones; 85% to 90% occur once, and the top ten carry more than 0.9%. The receptor was derived from a man aged 65-85 years with acute or convalescent COVID-19. The gene calls are TRBV24-1 and TRBJ2-3; tentatively, D is TRBD1 (5 bases). Sequencing was carried out using peripheral blood. CDR3 DNA sequence: TGTGCCACCAGTGATCCTGTGAAGACGGACATCGCTAGCACAGATACGCAGTATTTT. It codes for CATSDPVKTDIASTDTQYF.